This entry features one TCR beta chain sequence. Its antigen is unidentified. MiXCR, applied by TCRdb to the 5' RACE reads, yields one record per CDR3 protein. The data show about 400,000 distinct CDR3 sequences, roughly 6.1% seen once. The entry originates in a study of T cells after yellow fever vaccination. Study overall: Preparation of the low-cell-number fractions used SMART-Seq v4 Ultra Low Input.

Study conclusions and caveats: Only a minor proportion of clonotypes was detected across both CD4 and CD8 compartments. Contamination by abundant bulk-population clonotypes could be present in FACS-sorted repertoires. Most primary-vaccination clones reappeared after the booster (approximately 97% CD4, 88% CD8).

Germline CDR1 reads DFQATT; CDR2 reads SNEGSKA (reference sequence). V gave up 1 base and J gave up 2 bases; unmatched junction bases: 4. This CDR3 spans 15 amino acids. The clonotype was recovered from a man in his thirties or forties who received the YFV17D yellow fever vaccine. This specimen was PBMCs, taken 5 days after the yellow fever booster vaccination. The chain joins TRBV20-1 to TRBJ2-5; the match to TRBD2 covers 10 bases. CDR3 residues: CSARVGTSVQETQYF. The CDR3 coding sequence is TGCAGTGCTAGAGTCGGGACTAGCGTTCAAGAGACCCAGTACTTC.